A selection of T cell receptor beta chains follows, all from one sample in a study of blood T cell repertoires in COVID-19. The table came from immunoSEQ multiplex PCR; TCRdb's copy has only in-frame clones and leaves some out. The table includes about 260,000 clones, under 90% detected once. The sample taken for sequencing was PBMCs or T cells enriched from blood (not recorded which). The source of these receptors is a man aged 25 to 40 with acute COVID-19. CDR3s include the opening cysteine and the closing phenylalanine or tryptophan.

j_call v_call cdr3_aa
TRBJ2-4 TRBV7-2 CASSPGRTGGSAKNIQYF
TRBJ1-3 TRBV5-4 CASSYDPNGRNTIYF
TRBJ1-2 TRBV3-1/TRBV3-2 CASSQDGGRYGYTF
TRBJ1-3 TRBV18 CASSLGQDSGNTIYF
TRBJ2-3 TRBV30 CAWSLPGLAVPTDTQYF
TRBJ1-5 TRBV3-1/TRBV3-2 CASSQEARGRHQPQHF
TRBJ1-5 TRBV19 CASSTNRARIEPQHF
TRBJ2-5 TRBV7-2 CASSLLRAGGETQYF
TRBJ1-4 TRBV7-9 CASSQGQGNNEKLFF
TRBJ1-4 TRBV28 CASTGGGGNEKLFF
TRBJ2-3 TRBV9 CASSLRERGGYTQYF
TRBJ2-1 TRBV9 CASSPLGLAGFNEQFF
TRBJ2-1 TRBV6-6 CASIQGLYNEQFF
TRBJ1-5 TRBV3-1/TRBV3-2 CASSDRGGQPQHF
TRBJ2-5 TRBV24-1 CATSEDRDRGLGETQYF
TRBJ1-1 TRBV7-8 CASSQRQLSTEAFF
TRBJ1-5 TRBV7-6 CASSKRAGGDQPQHF
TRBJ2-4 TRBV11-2 CASSLEQLRGGENIQYF
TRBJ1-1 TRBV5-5 CASSLVTVAEWNTEAFF
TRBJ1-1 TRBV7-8 CASSLRRTPGNTEAFF
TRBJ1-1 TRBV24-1 CATSVDTNTEAFF
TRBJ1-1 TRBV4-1 CASSQERRGQGGAEAFF
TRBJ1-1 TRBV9 CASSVRGTGEAFF
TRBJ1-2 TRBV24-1 CATSESGGYTF
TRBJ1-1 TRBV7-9 CASSLTGGWATEAFF
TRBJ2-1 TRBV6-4 CASSNSLAGNEQFF
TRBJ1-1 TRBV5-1 CASSIQGNYNTEAFF
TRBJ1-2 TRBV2 CATEGDRESGYTF
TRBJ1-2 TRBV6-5 CASSPTGIAYGYTF
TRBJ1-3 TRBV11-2 CASSEDRAYSGNTIYF
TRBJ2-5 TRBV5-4 CASSLGLAGGKETQYF
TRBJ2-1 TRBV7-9 CASSFRTGLSLNEQFF
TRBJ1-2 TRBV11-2 CASSPQKNGGYTF
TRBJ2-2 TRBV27 CASKIQSNTGELFF
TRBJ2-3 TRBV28 CASTTYGQAPRDTQYF
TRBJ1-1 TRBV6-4 CASSAGQYTEAFF